This note documents a single T cell receptor beta chain sequence. As yet, its antigen is unknown. The data stem from a study of cytomegalovirus exposure and HLA in healthy donors. V was clipped by 4 bases and J by 7 bases, with 14 bases between them. CDR3 length: 12 residues. CDR1 and CDR2 from the germline V gene are GTSNPN and SVGIG (reference sequence). A multiplex PCR was run with 60 Vbeta primers and 13 Jbeta primers. Assay: immunoSEQ multiplex PCR; the TCRdb copy retains only in-frame clones and omits some. Among 180,000 or so clones listed, 9.5% were seen once. Study observations and caveats: Associated with cytomegalovirus, according to the listing, were 150 to 200 TCR beta chains. For presence/absence analyses, sequencing depth was assumed to be roughly uniform across donors. Later analysis suggested most CMV-associated TCR beta chains were HLA-restricted.

The material sequenced was PBMCs. The V call is TRBV30, the J call TRBJ2-7, with D perhaps matching TRBD1 (6 bases). The clonotype comes from a woman aged 30 to 39 in good health and CMV-seropositive. DNA of the CDR3: TGTGCCTGGAACTCAGGGGCCGGGGAGCAGTACTTC. It is translated as CAWNSGAGEQYF.